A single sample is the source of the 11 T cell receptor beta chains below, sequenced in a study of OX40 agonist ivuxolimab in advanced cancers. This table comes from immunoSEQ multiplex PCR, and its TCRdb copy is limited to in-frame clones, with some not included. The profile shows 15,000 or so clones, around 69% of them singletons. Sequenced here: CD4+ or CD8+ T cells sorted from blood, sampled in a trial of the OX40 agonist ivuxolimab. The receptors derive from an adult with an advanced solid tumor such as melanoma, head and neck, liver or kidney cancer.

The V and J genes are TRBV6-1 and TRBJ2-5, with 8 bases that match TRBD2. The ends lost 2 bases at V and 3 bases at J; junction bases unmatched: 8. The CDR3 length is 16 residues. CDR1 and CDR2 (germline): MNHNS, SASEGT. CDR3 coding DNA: TGTGCCAGCAGTGAACTCGGGACTAGGAGGAAAGAGACCCAGTACTTC. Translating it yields CASSELGTRRKETQYF.

The CDR3 nucleotides are TGCGCCAGCAGCCAGAGGTCGGGGCACACCGATCAGCCCCAGCATTTT. Translating it yields CASSQRSGHTDQPQHF. The chain employs TRBV4-1 and TRBJ1-5, with D perhaps TRBD1 (5 bases). Germline CDR1 MGHRA, CDR2 YSYEKL. This CDR3 is built from 16 residues. Trimming stripped 3 bases from V and 5 bases from J, with 17 bases between.

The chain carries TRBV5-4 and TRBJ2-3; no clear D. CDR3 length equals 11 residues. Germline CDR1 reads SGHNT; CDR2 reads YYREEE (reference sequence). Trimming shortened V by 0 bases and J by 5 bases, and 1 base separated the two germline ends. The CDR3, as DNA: TGTGCCAGCAGCTTGGGAGATACGCAGTATTTT. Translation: CASSLGDTQYF.

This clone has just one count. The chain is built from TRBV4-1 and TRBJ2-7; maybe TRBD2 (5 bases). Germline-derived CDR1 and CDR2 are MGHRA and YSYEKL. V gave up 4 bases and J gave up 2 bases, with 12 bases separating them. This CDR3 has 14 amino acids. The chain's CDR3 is CASSPDSTTYEQYF. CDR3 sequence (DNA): TGCGCCAGCAGCCCCGACTCGACTACCTACGAGCAGTACTTC.

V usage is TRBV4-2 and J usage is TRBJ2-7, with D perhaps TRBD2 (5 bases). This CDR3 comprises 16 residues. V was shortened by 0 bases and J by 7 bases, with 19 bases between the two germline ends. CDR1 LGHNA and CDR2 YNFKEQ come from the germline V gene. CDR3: CASSQDQTTSDREQYF. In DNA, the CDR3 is TGTGCCAGCAGCCAAGACCAGACTACCAGCGACCGGGAGCAGTACTTC.

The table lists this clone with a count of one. CDR3 bases: TGTGCCAGCAGCTCAGGGACAGGGGGAATATACGAGCAGTACTTC. It specifies CASSSGTGGIYEQYF. The chain carries TRBV5-8 and TRBJ2-7, with TRBD1 matching 11 bases. Trimming cost V 3 bases and J 4 bases; bases outside gene matches: 6. This CDR3 comprises 15 residues. Germline assignment: CDR1 SGHTS and CDR2 YDEGEE.

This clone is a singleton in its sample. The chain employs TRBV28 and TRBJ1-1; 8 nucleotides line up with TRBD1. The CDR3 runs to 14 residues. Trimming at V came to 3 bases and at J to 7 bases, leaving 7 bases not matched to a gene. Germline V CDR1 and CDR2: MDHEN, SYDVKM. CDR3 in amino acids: CASSFGQGLSEAFF. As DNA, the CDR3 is TGTGCCAGCAGTTTCGGACAGGGTCTTAGTGAAGCTTTCTTT.

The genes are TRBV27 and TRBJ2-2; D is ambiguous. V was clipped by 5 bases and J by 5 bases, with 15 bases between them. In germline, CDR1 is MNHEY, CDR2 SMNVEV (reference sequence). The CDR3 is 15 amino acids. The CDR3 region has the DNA TGTGCCAGCAGTGTTGATCTGACTTGGACCGGGGAGCTGTTTTTT. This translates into CASSVDLTWTGELFF.

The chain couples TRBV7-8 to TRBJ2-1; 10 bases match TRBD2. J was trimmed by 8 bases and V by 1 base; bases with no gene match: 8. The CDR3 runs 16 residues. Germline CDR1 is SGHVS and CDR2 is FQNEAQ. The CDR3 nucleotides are TGTGCCAGCAGCTTAGGTACTAGCGGGACGCGGGATGAGCAGTTCTTC. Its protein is CASSLGTSGTRDEQFF.

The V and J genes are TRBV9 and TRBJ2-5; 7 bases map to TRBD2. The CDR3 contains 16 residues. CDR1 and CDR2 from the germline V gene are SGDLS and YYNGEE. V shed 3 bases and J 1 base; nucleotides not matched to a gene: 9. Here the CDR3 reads CASSEYAGTTQETQYF. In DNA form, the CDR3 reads TGTGCCAGCAGCGAGTATGCCGGGACTACCCAAGAGACCCAGTACTTC.

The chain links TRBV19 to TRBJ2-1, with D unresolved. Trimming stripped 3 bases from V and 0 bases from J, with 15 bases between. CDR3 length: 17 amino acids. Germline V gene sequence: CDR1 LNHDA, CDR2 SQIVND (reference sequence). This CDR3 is CASSIGAGVSSYNEQFF. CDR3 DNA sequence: TGTGCCAGTAGTATTGGCGCAGGCGTAAGCTCCTACAATGAGCAGTTCTTC.